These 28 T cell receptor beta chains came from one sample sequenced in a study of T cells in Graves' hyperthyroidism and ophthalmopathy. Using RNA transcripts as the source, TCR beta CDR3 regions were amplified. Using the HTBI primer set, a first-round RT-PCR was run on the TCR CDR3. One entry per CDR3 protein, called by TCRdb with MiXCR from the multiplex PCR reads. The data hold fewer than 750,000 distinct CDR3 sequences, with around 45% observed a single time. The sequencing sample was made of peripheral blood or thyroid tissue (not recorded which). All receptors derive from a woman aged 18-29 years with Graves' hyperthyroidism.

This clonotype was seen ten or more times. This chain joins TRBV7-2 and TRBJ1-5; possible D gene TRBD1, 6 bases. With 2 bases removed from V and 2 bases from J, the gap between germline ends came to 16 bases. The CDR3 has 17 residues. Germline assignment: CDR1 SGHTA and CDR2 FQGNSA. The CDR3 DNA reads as TGTGCCAGCAGCTTATTAGGGGGTGGGGTTCGCAATCAGCCCCAGCATTTT. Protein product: CASSLLGGGVRNQPQHF.

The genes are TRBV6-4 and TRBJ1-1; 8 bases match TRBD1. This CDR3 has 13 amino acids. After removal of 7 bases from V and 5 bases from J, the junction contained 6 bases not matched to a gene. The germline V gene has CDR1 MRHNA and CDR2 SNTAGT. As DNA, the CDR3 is TGTGCCAGCAAATTCGACAGGGGTACTGAAGCTTTCTTT. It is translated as CASKFDRGTEAFF.

In DNA form, the CDR3 reads TGTGCCAGCAGCACAAGACAGGGCATACAAGCTTTCTTT. It specifies CASSTRQGIQAFF. V gene TRBV9 combines with J gene TRBJ1-1; 7 bases are a match to TRBD1. The junction had 9 bases not matched to a gene; V was cut back by 4 bases and J by 9 bases. This CDR3 is built from 13 residues. Germline V lookup: CDR1 SGDLS, CDR2 YYNGEE.

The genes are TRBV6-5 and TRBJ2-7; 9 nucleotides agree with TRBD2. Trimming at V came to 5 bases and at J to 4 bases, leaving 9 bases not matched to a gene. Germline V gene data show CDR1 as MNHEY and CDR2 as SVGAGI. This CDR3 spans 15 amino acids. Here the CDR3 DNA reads TGTGCCAGCAGTCTCGGAGCGGGAGGTTATTACGAGCAGTACTTC. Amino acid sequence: CASSLGAGGYYEQYF.

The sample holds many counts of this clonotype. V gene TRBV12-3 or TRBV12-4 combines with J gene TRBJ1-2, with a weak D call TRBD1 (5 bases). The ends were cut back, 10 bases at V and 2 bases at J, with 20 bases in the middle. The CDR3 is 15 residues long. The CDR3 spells CATMPGRSTNYGYTF. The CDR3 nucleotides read TGTGCCACCATGCCGGGACGGTCGACAAACTATGGCTACACCTTC.

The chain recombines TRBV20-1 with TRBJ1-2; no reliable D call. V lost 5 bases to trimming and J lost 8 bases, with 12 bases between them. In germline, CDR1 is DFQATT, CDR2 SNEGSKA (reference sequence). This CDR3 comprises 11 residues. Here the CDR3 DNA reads TGCAGTGCTTGGGCGGCGGGGGGCTACACCTTC. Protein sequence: CSAWAAGGYTF.

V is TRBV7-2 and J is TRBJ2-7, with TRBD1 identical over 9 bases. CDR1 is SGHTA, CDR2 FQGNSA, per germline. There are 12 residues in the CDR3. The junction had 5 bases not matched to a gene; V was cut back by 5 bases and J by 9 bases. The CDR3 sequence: CASSRTGVGQYF. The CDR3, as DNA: TGTGCCAGCAGCCGGACAGGGGTGGGGCAGTACTTC.

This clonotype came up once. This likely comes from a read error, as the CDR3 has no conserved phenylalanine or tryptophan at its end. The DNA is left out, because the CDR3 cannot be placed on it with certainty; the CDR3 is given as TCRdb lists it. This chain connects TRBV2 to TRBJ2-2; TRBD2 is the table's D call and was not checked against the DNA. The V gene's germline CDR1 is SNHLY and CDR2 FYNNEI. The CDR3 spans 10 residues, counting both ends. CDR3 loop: CASSGGQGLA.

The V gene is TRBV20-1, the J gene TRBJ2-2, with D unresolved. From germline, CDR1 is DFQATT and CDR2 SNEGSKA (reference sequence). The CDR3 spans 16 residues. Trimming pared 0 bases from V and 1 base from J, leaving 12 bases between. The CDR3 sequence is CSARDPRDGNTGELFF. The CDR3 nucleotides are TGCAGTGCTAGAGATCCACGAGACGGGAACACCGGGGAGCTGTTTTTT.

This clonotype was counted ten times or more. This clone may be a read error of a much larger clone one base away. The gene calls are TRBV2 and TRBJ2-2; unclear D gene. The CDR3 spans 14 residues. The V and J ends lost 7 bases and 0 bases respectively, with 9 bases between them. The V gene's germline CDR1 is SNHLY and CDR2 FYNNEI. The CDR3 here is CASKDGPNTGELFF. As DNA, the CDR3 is TGTGCCAGCAAGGACGGGCCGAACACCGGGGAGCTGTTTTTT.

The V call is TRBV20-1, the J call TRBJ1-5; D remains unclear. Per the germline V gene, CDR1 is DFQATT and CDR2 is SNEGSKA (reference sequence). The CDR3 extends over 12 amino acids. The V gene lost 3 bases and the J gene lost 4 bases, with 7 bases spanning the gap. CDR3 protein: CSARARNQPQHF. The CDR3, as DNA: TGCAGTGCTAGGGCCAGGAATCAGCCCCAGCATTTT.

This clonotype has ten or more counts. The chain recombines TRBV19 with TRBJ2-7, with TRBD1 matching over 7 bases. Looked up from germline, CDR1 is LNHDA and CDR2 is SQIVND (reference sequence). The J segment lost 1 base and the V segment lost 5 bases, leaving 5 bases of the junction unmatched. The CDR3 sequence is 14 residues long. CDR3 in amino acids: CASSLGQQSYEQYF. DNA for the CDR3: TGTGCCAGTAGTCTGGGACAGCAATCCTACGAGCAGTACTTC.

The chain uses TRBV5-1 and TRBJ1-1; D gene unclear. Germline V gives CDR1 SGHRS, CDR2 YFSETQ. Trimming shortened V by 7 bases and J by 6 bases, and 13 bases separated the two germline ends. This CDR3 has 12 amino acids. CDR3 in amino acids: CASRAWDSEAFF. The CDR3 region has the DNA TGCGCCAGCCGCGCCTGGGATTCTGAAGCTTTCTTT.

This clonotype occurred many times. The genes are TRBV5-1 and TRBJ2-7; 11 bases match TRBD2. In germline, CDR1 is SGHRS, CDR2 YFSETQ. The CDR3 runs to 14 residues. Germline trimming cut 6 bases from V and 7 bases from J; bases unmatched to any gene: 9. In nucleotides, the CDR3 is TGCGCCAGCACAACCCTAGCGGGAGGCTATGAGCAGTACTTC. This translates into CASTTLAGGYEQYF. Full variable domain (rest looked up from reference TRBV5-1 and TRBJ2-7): KAGVTQTPRYLIKTRGQQVTLSCSPISGHRSVSWYQQTPGQGLQFLFEYFSETQRNKGNFPGRFSGRQFSNSRSEMNVSTLELGDSALYLCASTTLAGGYEQYFGPGTRLTVT.

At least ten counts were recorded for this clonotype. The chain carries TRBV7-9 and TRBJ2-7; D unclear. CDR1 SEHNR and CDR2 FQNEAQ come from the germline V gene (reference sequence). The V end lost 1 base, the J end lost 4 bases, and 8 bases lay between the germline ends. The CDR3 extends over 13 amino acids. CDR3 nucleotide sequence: TGTGCCAGCAGCTTAGAAGCCGTTTACGAGCAGTACTTC. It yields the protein CASSLEAVYEQYF.

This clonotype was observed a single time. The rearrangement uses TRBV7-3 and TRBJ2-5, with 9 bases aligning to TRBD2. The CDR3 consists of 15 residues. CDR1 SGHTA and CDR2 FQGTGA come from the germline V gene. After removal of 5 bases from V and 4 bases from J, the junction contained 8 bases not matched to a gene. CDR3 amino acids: CASSPAGGRLETQYF. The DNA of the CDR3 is TGTGCCAGCAGCCCAGCGGGGGGACGCCTAGAGACCCAGTACTTC.

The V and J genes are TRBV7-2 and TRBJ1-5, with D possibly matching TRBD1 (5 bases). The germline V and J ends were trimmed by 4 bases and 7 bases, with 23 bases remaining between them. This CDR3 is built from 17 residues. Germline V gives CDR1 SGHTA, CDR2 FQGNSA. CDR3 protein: CASSYSGSRQGGQPQHF. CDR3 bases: TGTGCCAGCAGCTATAGCGGGAGTCGGCAGGGTGGGCAGCCCCAGCATTTT.

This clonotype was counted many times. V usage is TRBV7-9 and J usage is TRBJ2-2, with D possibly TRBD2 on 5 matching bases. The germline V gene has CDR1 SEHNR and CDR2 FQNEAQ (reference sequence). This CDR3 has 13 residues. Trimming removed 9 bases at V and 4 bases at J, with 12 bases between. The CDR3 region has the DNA TGTGCCAGAGAAAAAGGGAGCACCGGGGAGCTGTTTTTT. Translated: CAREKGSTGELFF.

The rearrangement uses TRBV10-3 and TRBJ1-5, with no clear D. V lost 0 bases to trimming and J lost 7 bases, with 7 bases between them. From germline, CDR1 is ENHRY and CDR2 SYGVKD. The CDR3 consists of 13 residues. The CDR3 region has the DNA TGTGCCATCAGTGAGTCGAGAGGGCAGCCCCAGCATTTT. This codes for CAISESRGQPQHF.

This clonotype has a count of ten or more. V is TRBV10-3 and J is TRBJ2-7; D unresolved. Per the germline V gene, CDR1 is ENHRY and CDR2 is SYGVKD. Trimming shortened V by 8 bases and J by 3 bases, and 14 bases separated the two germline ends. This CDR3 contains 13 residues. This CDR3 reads CAIGGSDDYEQYF. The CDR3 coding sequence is TGTGCCATCGGTGGCTCTGATGACTACGAGCAGTACTTC.

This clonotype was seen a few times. Here the CDR3 DNA reads TGTGCCAGCAGTACTAAGACTAGCGGGGTCCCCTACGAGCAGTACTTC. Translated: CASSTKTSGVPYEQYF. The genes are TRBV6-2 or TRBV6-3 and TRBJ2-7; 11 bases line up with TRBD2. With 5 bases clipped from V and 2 bases from J, the junction kept 8 bases outside the gene matches. The germline CDR1 and CDR2 sequences are MNHEY and SVGEGT. The CDR3 runs 16 residues.

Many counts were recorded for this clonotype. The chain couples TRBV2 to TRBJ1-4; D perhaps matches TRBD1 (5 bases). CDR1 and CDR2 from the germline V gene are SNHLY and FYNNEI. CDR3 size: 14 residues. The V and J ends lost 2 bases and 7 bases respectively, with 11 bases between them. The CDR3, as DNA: TGTGCCAGCAGTGAATCTGGGGCCGGTGAAAAACTGTTTTTT. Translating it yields CASSESGAGEKLFF.

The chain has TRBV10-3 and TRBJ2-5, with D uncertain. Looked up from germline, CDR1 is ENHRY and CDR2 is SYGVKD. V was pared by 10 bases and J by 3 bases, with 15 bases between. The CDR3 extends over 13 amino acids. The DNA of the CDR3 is TGTGCCACCTACCCCCGCGCGGAAGAGACCCAGTACTTC. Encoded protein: CATYPRAEETQYF.

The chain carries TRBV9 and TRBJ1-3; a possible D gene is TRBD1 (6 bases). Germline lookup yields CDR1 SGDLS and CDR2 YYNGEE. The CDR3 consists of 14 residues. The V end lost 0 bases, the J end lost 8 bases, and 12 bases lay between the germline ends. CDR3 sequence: CASSVAQGGYTIYF. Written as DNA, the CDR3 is TGTGCCAGCAGCGTAGCACAGGGAGGTTACACCATATATTTT.

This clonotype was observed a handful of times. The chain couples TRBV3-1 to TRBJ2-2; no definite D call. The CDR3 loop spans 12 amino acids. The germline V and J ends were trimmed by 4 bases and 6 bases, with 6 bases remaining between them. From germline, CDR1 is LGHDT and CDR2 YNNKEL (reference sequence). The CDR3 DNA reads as TGTGCCAGCAGCCGCTTGGCCGGGGAGCTGTTTTTT. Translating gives CASSRLAGELFF.

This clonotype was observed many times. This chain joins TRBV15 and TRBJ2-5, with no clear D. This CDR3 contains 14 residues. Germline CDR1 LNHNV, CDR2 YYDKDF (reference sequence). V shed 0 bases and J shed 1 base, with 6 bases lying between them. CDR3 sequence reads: CATSRDHSQETQYF. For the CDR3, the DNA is TGTGCCACCAGCAGAGACCACAGCCAAGAGACCCAGTACTTC.

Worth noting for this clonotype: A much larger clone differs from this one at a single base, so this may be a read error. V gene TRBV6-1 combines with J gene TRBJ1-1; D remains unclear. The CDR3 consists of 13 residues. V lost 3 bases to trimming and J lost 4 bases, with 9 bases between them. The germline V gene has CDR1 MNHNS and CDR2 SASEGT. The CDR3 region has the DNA TGTGCCAGCAGTGAGGGGATGCGCACTGAAGCTTTCTTT. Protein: CASSEGMRTEAFF.

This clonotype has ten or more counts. In DNA, the CDR3 is TGCAGCGTTGAGGACTGGACTTCCGGAAGCTCCTACGAGCAGTACTTC. Protein sequence: CSVEDWTSGSSYEQYF. V gene TRBV29-1 combines with J gene TRBJ2-7, with a possible D match to TRBD2 (5 bases). In germline, CDR1 is SQVTM, CDR2 ANQGSEA. This CDR3 has 16 amino acids. Trimming took off 3 bases at V and 0 bases at J, with 18 bases between the two ends.